A selection of T cell receptor beta chains follows, all from one sample in a study of T cell responses to AZD1222 COVID-19 vaccine. Using immunoSEQ multiplex PCR, the repertoire was profiled, and TCRdb retains in-frame clones only, with some absent. The data contain some 150,000 clones, over 90% of them singletons. The sample consisted of peripheral blood, taken 28 days after the second AZD1222 dose. These receptors were obtained from an adult who received the AZD1222 COVID-19 vaccine. Each CDR3 is given with its conserved first and last residue. A D gene is named only where the DNA matches it firmly. Clone sizes are given selectively: once, few, many, or a class where the clone is expanded.

d_call | j_call | v_call | clone_size | cdr3_nt | cdr3_aa
- | TRBJ2-1 | TRBV6-5 | - | TGTGCCAGCAGGCCTGGGACGTCCTTGAATGAGCAGTTCTTC | CASRPGTSLNEQFF
- | TRBJ2-5 | TRBV10-3 | - | TGTGCCATCGGGGCTGAGTACCAAGAGACCCAGTACTTC | CAIGAEYQETQYF
- | TRBJ1-1 | TRBV3-1/TRBV3-2 | - | TGTGCCAGCAGCGCCACAGTGTCCACTGAAGCTTTCTTT | CASSATVSTEAFF
- | TRBJ1-2 | TRBV5-1 | - | TGCGCCAGCAGCTTGGTAGGAGTTGGGGGCTATGGCTACACCTTC | CASSLVGVGGYGYTF
- | TRBJ2-5 | TRBV6-1 | - | TGTGCCAGCAGTGAAGCGGTCGGGAGCCTCCAAGAGACCCAGTACTTC | CASSEAVGSLQETQYF
- | TRBJ1-4 | TRBV5-6 | - | TGTGCCAGCAGCTTGAAAGTCCCGGGTCGGGAAAAACTGTTTTTT | CASSLKVPGREKLFF
TRBD2 | TRBJ2-5 | TRBV28 | - | TGTGCCAGCAGTACTTATAGCGGGGTCCAGCGAGAGACCCAGTACTTC | CASSTYSGVQRETQYF
- | TRBJ2-3 | TRBV3-1/TRBV3-2 | - | TGTGCCAGCAGCCAGCACAGCCACACAGATACGCAGTATTTT | CASSQHSHTDTQYF
- | TRBJ1-1 | TRBV9 | - | TGTGCCAGCAGCGTAGGGGAAACTGAAGCTTTCTTT | CASSVGETEAFF
TRBD1 | TRBJ1-3 | TRBV2 | - | TGTGCCAGCAGTGAAACGGGGACAGGGAGTTCTGGAAACACCATATATTTT | CASSETGTGSSGNTIYF
- | TRBJ1-3 | TRBV14 | - | TGTGCCAGCAGCCCCAAGTGGAACTCTGGAAACACCATATATTTT | CASSPKWNSGNTIYF
- | TRBJ2-7 | TRBV5-1 | - | TGCGCCAGCAGCTTGGGCCCGGCCGCCGAGCAGTACTTC | CASSLGPAAEQYF
- | TRBJ1-5 | TRBV2 | - | TGTGCCAGCAGTGGGGGCCTGTCGGCACTAGGCAATCAGCCCCAGCATTTT | CASSGGLSALGNQPQHF
TRBD2 | TRBJ2-1 | TRBV20-1 | - | TGCAGTGCTAGTAGGCGGCTAGCGGGCGCCAATGAGCAGTTCTTC | CSASRRLAGANEQFF
TRBD2 | TRBJ2-3 | TRBV4-1 | - | TGCGCCAGCAGCCAACCCACCCTTGCGACTAGCGGGATAATCACAGATACGCAGTATTTT | CASSQPTLATSGIITDTQYF
- | TRBJ1-2 | TRBV29-1 | - | TGCAGCGTTGGATGGGGGGGTTCCAGCTATGGCTACACCTTC | CSVGWGGSSYGYTF
- | TRBJ2-7 | TRBV4-2 | medium-sized | TGTGCCAGCAGCCAAGAACGGAGCTCCTACGAGCAGTACTTC | CASSQERSSYEQYF
- | TRBJ1-2 | TRBV5-1 | - | TGCGCCAGCCTCCTTCCGGGAACTAACTATGGCTACACCTTC | CASLLPGTNYGYTF
- | TRBJ2-1 | TRBV19 | - | TGTGCCAGTGGGGCCCATGAGCAGTTCTTC | CASGAHEQFF
- | TRBJ2-6 | TRBV5-8 | once | TGTGCCAGCAGCTTTCTCCGTACTGGGGCCAACGTCCTGACTTTC | CASSFLRTGANVLTF
TRBD2 | TRBJ2-1 | TRBV3-1/TRBV3-2 | - | TGTGCCAGCAGCCAGACCGGGACTACCTCCTACAATGAGCAGTTCTTC | CASSQTGTTSYNEQFF
- | TRBJ1-1 | TRBV7-2 | - | TGTGCCAGCAGCCTGGGACGGAGTGAAGCTTTCTTT | CASSLGRSEAFF
TRBD1 | TRBJ2-2 | TRBV7-9 | - | TGTGCCAGCAGCCCTACAGGGGGCCCGAACACCGGGGAGCTGTTTTTT | CASSPTGGPNTGELFF
- | TRBJ1-2 | TRBV5-4 | - | TGTGCCAGCAGCCCAGGGACGTCCTATGGCTACACCTTC | CASSPGTSYGYTF
- | TRBJ2-7 | TRBV21-1 | - | TGTGCCAGCAGCAAAACGCGGGAGACCTACGAGCAGTACTTC | CASSKTRETYEQYF
TRBD1 | TRBJ1-5 | TRBV30 | - | TGTGCCTGGAGTCCACCCTGGGACAGAATTAGCAATCAGCCCCAGCATTTT | CAWSPPWDRISNQPQHF
TRBD1 | TRBJ1-1 | TRBV5-1 | - | TGCGCCAGCAGCTTGGGACAGGGCGGAACTGAAGCTTTCTTT | CASSLGQGGTEAFF
- | TRBJ2-1 | TRBV5-6 | - | TGTGCCAGCAGCTTGTTCGACAATGAGCAGTTCTTC | CASSLFDNEQFF
- | TRBJ1-4 | TRBV28 | - | TGTGCCAGCAGTCTGGGAGGGGATAGGGACAAACTGTTTTTT | CASSLGGDRDKLFF
- | TRBJ1-2 | TRBV9 | - | TGTGCCAGCAGCGTAGAGGTAGGGTCTTATGGCTACACCTTC | CASSVEVGSYGYTF
TRBD1 | TRBJ1-6 | TRBV5-4 | - | TGTGCCAGCAGCGGTACGGGACAGGGTAATTCACCCCTCCACTTT | CASSGTGQGNSPLHF
- | TRBJ1-5 | TRBV6-2/TRBV6-3 | - | TGTGCCAGCAGTTACTCGATAGCCCTTGTAGTACAGCCCCAGCATTTT | CASSYSIALVVQPQHF
- | TRBJ1-5 | TRBV4-1 | - | TGCGCCAGCAGCCAAGAGGGGGTTGTGGGTAATCAGCCCCAGCATTTT | CASSQEGVVGNQPQHF
- | TRBJ2-7 | TRBV7-9 | - | TGTGCCAGCAGCTACCGACGGAACTCCTACGAGCAGTACTTC | CASSYRRNSYEQYF
- | TRBJ1-1 | TRBV4-1 | - | TGCGCCAGCAGTGAAGGAGTATTCAGCCCCACGAAAACAAAGAACACTGAAGCTTTCTTT | CASSEGVFSPTKTKNTEAFF
- | TRBJ1-5 | TRBV30 | once | TGTGCCTGGAGACGGCCGTTCAGCAATCAGCCCCAGCATTTT | CAWRRPFSNQPQHF
TRBD1 | TRBJ1-1 | TRBV6-1 | - | TGTGCCAGCAGTGATCCTTCGGGACAGGGGAACACTGAAGCTTTCTTT | CASSDPSGQGNTEAFF
- | TRBJ2-7 | TRBV7-6 | - | TGTGCCAGCAGCTTCGGCACAGGGCTAACCTACGAGCAGTACTTC | CASSFGTGLTYEQYF
TRBD2 | TRBJ2-1 | TRBV5-4 | - | TGTGCCAGCAGCTTTCGGGAGGGCAATGAGCAGTTCTTC | CASSFREGNEQFF
TRBD2 | TRBJ2-1 | TRBV28 | - | TGTGCCAGCAGGGGGGTGGGGACTAGCGGGGCTAGCTCCTACAATGAGCAGTTCTTC | CASRGVGTSGASSYNEQFF
- | TRBJ1-4 | TRBV6-2/TRBV6-3 | few | TGTGCCAGCAGTTACAGGGTCGGGGGTGAAAAACTGTTTTTT | CASSYRVGGEKLFF
TRBD1 | TRBJ1-1 | TRBV15 | - | TGTGCCACCTCAGCGGACAGGGGGCTCGTGGTAGCTTTCTTT | CATSADRGLVVAFF
- | TRBJ2-3 | TRBV11-2 | - | TGTGCCAGCAGCTTCACAGATACGCAGTATTTT | CASSFTDTQYF
TRBD2 | TRBJ2-3 | TRBV5-4 | once | TGTGCCAGCAGCCCCAGCGGGGCTGACACAGATACGCAGTATTTT | CASSPSGADTDTQYF
- | TRBJ1-5 | TRBV28 | few | TGTGCCAGCAGCACCCGACAGGTCTTCAATCAGCCCCAGCATTTT | CASSTRQVFNQPQHF
TRBD1 | TRBJ1-2 | TRBV5-1 | once | TGCGCCAGCAGGCGAGGGACAGGGACCTATGGCTACACCTTC | CASRRGTGTYGYTF
- | TRBJ2-3 | TRBV9 | - | TGTGCCAGCAGCGTAGGCGGGGTCCCGGCCACAGATACGCAGTATTTT | CASSVGGVPATDTQYF
TRBD1 | TRBJ1-6 | TRBV19 | - | TGTGCCAGTAGTAGGGACAGGGAATCACCCCTCCACTTT | CASSRDRESPLHF
- | TRBJ1-1 | TRBV6-6 | few | TGTGCCAGCAGTTACCTTACAGGGACGGTACCTGAAGCTTTCTTT | CASSYLTGTVPEAFF
- | TRBJ1-5 | TRBV6-5 | - | TGTGCCAGCAGCAAAACAATCGGGGGGCAGCCCCAGCATTTT | CASSKTIGGQPQHF
TRBD1 | TRBJ2-5 | TRBV7-9 | - | TGTGCCAGCAGCCTCAGACAGGGCTTAATAGAGACCCAGTACTTC | CASSLRQGLIETQYF
TRBD2 | TRBJ2-7 | TRBV28 | - | TGTGCCAGCAGTCGTTCCGGGACTAGCGGGAGATCATTAGGGTACGAGCAGTACTTC | CASSRSGTSGRSLGYEQYF
- | TRBJ1-4 | TRBV7-2 | - | TGTGCCAGCAGCTTAGATGATGGGTGGACTAATGAAAAACTGTTTTTT | CASSLDDGWTNEKLFF
- | TRBJ1-6 | TRBV6-5 | - | TGTGCCAGCAGTTGGGGTGAAACACCCCTCCACTTT | CASSWGETPLHF
- | TRBJ1-5 | TRBV6-5 | - | TGTGCCAGCAGTTCTGGTGGGTCGGGCAATCAGCCCCAGCATTTT | CASSSGGSGNQPQHF
- | TRBJ1-1 | TRBV15 | - | TGTGCCACCAGCAGAGTGTGGAACAGCATTGAAGCTTTCTTT | CATSRVWNSIEAFF
- | TRBJ1-2 | TRBV6-5 | - | TGTGCCAGCAGACAGGGAAATCACTATGGCTACACCTTC | CASRQGNHYGYTF
- | TRBJ1-1 | TRBV5-1 | - | TGCGCCAGCAGCTTGGGGTCCGCCTTGAACACTGAAGCTTTCTTT | CASSLGSALNTEAFF
- | TRBJ2-5 | TRBV12-3/TRBV12-4 | - | TGTGCCAGCACGGGAGGGGGCATTGAGACCCAGTACTTC | CASTGGGIETQYF
TRBD1 | TRBJ2-7 | TRBV5-5 | - | TGTGCCAGCAGGATTAGACAGGGACGGGACTACGAGCAGTACTTC | CASRIRQGRDYEQYF